This T cell receptor (beta chain) was sequenced for a study of monozygotic twins with inflammatory bowel disease. UMIs with a 6-nucleotide sample barcode were added by template switching. TCRdb reanalyzed the 5' RACE reads, giving one entry per CDR3 protein sequence and no DNA. The specimen's table records about 380,000 distinct CDR3 sequences. The CDR3 is 17 residues long. Germline CDR1 is KGHSH and CDR2 is LQKENI. The chain employs TRBV18 and TRBJ2-1. The source of this sequence is a human donor with ulcerative colitis or Crohn's disease, or a healthy co-twin of an affected twin (not recorded which). Sequencing was done on a sample of blood. The CDR3 region is CASSPRSMLGSYNEQFF.